This passage covers 13 T cell receptor beta chains from one sample sequenced in a study of blood T cell repertoires in COVID-19. Assay: immunoSEQ multiplex PCR; the TCRdb copy retains only in-frame clones and omits some. The data show over 40,000 clones, with 80% to 95% seen just once and approximately 12% held by the top ten. Sequences were obtained from peripheral blood. These receptors came from a human donor in a cohort sampled during active COVID-19.

This clone was detected once. The chain is built from TRBV9 and TRBJ2-1; 10 nucleotides line up with TRBD2. Germline CDR1 reads SGDLS; CDR2 reads YYNGEE. The CDR3 is 15 amino acids. The ends lost 1 base at V and 7 bases at J; junction bases unmatched: 5. In nucleotides, the CDR3 is TGTGCCAGCAGCGTACTAGCGGGGGCGCCTAATGAGCAGTTCTTC. Its protein is CASSVLAGAPNEQFF.

There are a few counts of this clone. This chain joins TRBV21-1 and TRBJ2-7; TRBD2, as called in the table, went unchecked against the DNA. TRBV21-1 is tagged as a pseudogene. This CDR3 spans 15 amino acids. The CDR3 region is CASSNTSFTLDEQYF. CDR3 nucleotide sequence: TGTGCCAGCAGCAATACTAGTTTCACCTTGGACGAGCAGTACTTC.

The count of this clone is one. The rearrangement joins TRBV18 to TRBJ2-1; 11 bases map to TRBD2. The CDR3 loop spans 16 amino acids. Germline V gene lookup returns CDR1 KGHSH and CDR2 LQKENI. J lost 9 bases, V lost 6 bases, and 13 bases had no gene match. The CDR3 spells CASSPRELAGASEQFF. DNA for the CDR3: TGTGCCAGCTCTCCGCGGGAACTAGCGGGAGCAAGTGAGCAGTTCTTC.

This chain links TRBV2 with TRBJ1-6, with 7 bases lining up with TRBD1. Germline V lookup: CDR1 SNHLY, CDR2 FYNNEI. J was trimmed by 5 bases and V by 7 bases; bases with no gene match: 5. The CDR3 has 14 amino acids. This CDR3 reads CASIRDRNNSPLHF. The CDR3 DNA follows: TGTGCCAGCATCCGGGACAGAAATAATTCACCCCTCCACTTT.

This chain uses TRBV4-1 with TRBJ2-7; TRBD2 is a possible D gene (7 bases). The CDR3 spans 14 residues. Germline V lookup: CDR1 MGHRA, CDR2 YSYEKL. V dropped 0 bases and J dropped 12 bases, with 18 bases sitting between them. CDR3 coding DNA: TGCGCCAGCAGCCAAGATGGCCCTCTGGGGGGGGCGTACTTC. Residues: CASSQDGPLGGAYF.

This clone has just one count. V usage is TRBV6-6 and J usage is TRBJ1-6; 7 bases align to TRBD1. CDR3 length: 15 amino acids. Germline-derived CDR1 and CDR2 are MNHNY and SVGAGI (reference sequence). The V segment lost 4 bases and the J segment 13 bases; nucleotides outside the gene matches: 13. The CDR3 nucleotides read TGTGCCAGCAGTTCGGGGACAGCGGCGGCCTCTCCCCTCCACTTT. This translates into CASSSGTAAASPLHF.

The chain uses TRBV27 and TRBJ2-7, with TRBD1 matching over 9 bases. Per the germline V gene, CDR1 is MNHEY and CDR2 is SMNVEV (reference sequence). The CDR3 runs 14 residues. Germline trimming cut 8 bases from V and 3 bases from J; bases unmatched to any gene: 8. This CDR3 is CASPLSGQGYEQYF. CDR3 nucleotides: TGTGCCAGCCCTCTTTCGGGACAGGGCTACGAGCAGTACTTC.

This chain connects TRBV9 to TRBJ2-1; TRBD2 is a possible D gene (6 bases). V gave up 2 bases and J gave up 0 bases, with 9 bases separating them. Germline CDR1 is SGDLS and CDR2 is YYNGEE. The CDR3 spans 15 residues. The CDR3 region has the DNA TGTGCCAGCAGCGTTAGCGGAAGCTCCTACAATGAGCAGTTCTTC. Translating gives CASSVSGSSYNEQFF.

The rearrangement links TRBV18 to TRBJ2-3, with 14 bases fitting TRBD2. The CDR3 consists of 20 residues. Trimming at V came to 10 bases and at J to 3 bases, leaving 21 bases not matched to a gene. CDR1 is KGHSH and CDR2 is LQKENI in the germline V gene. The CDR3 loop is CATSFWRLAGGPVETDTQYF. As DNA, the CDR3 is TGTGCCACTTCCTTTTGGAGACTAGCGGGAGGGCCGGTTGAGACAGATACGCAGTATTTT.

This chain uses TRBV18 with TRBJ1-1; D gene ambiguous. The V gene lost 4 bases and the J gene lost 0 bases, with 18 bases spanning the gap. CDR3 size: 17 residues. The V gene's germline CDR1 is KGHSH and CDR2 LQKENI. CDR3 in amino acids: CASSLPPPTYMNTEAFF. For the CDR3, the DNA is TGTGCCAGCTCACTACCCCCCCCGACTTATATGAACACTGAAGCTTTCTTT.

The chain has TRBV6-5 and TRBJ1-5; 8 positions agree with TRBD1. Germline V gives CDR1 MNHEY, CDR2 SVGAGI. This CDR3 has 15 residues. V shed 2 bases and J 9 bases; nucleotides not matched to a gene: 9. The chain's CDR3 is CASSYKRTGSGPQHF. The CDR3 nucleotides are TGTGCCAGCAGTTACAAGCGGACAGGGAGTGGGCCCCAGCATTTT.

The chain carries TRBV5-1 and TRBJ2-2; 7 nucleotides align to TRBD1. The V and J ends lost 6 bases and 4 bases, in that order; junction bases with no gene match: 9. The CDR3 is 15 amino acids. Germline CDR1 and CDR2: SGHRS and YFSETQ. The CDR3 spells CASTLTGDVTGELFF. Here the CDR3 DNA reads TGCGCCAGCACCTTAACAGGGGATGTCACCGGGGAGCTGTTTTTT. The variable domain in full, with the rest retrieved from reference TRBV5-1 and TRBJ2-2, is KAGVTQTPRYLIKTRGQQVTLSCSPISGHRSVSWYQQTPGQGLQFLFEYFSETQRNKGNFPGRFSGRQFSNSRSEMNVSTLELGDSALYLCASTLTGDVTGELFFGEGSRLTVL.

The V call is TRBV5-1, the J call TRBJ1-2; D gene unclear. Trimming took 0 bases from V and 5 from J, leaving 11 bases between them. The CDR3 runs 14 residues. Germline V gene data show CDR1 as SGHRS and CDR2 as YFSETQ. The CDR3 region is CASSLEGVRYGYTF. The CDR3 nucleotides are TGCGCCAGCAGCTTGGAAGGAGTACGGTATGGCTACACCTTC. Using reference TRBV5-1 and TRBJ1-2 for the parts outside the CDR3, the full variable domain is KAGVTQTPRYLIKTRGQQVTLSCSPISGHRSVSWYQQTPGQGLQFLFEYFSETQRNKGNFPGRFSGRQFSNSRSEMNVSTLELGDSALYLCASSLEGVRYGYTFGSGTRLTVV.